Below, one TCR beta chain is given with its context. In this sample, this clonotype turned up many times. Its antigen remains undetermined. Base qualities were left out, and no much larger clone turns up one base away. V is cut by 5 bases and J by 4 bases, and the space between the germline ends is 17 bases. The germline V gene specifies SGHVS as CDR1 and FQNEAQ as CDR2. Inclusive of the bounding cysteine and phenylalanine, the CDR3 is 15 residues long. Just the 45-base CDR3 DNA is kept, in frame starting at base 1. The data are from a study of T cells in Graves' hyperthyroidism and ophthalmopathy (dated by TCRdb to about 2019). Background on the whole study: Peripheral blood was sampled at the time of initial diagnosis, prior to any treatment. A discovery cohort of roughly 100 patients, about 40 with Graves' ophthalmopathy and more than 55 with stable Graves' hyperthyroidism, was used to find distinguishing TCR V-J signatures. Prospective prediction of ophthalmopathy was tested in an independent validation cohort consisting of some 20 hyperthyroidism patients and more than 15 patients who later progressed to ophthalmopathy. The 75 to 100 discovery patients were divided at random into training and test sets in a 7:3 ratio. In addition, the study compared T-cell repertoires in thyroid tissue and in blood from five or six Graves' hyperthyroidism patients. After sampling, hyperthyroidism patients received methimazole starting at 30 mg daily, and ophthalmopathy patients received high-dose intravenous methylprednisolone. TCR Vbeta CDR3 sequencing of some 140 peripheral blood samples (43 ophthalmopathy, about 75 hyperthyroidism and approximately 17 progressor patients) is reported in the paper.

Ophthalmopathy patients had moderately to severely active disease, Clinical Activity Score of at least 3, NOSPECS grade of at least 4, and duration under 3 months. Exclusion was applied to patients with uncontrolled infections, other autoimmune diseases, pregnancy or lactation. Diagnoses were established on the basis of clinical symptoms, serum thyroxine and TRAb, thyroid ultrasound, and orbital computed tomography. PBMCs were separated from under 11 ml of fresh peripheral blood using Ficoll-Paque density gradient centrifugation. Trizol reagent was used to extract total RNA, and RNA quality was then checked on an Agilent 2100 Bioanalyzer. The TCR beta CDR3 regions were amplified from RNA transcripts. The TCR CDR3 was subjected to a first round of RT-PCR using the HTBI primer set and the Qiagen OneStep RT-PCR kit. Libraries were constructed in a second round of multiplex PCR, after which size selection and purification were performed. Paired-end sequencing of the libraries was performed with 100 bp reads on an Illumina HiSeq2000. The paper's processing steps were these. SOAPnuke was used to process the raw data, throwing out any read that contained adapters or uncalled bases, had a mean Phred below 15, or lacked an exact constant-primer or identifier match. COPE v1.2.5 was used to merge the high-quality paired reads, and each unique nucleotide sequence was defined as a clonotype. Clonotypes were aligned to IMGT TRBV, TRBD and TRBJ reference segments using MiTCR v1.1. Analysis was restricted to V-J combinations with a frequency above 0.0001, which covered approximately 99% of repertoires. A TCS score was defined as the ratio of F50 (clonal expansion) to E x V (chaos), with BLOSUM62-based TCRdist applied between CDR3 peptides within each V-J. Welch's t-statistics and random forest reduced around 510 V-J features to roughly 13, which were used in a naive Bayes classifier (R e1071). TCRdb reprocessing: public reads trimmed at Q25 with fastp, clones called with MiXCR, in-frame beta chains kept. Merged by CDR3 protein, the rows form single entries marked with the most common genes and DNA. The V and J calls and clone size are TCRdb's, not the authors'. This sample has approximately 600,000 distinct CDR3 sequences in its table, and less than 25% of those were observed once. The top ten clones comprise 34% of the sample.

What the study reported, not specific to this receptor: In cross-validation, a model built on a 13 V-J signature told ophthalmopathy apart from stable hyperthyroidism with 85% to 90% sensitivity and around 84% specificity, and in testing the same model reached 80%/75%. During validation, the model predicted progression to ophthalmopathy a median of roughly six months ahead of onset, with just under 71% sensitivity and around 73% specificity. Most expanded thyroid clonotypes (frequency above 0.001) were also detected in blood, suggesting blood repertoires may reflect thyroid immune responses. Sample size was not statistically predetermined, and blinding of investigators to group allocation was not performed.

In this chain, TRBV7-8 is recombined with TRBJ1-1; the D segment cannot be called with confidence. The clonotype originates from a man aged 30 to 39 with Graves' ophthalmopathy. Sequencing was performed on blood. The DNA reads TGTGCCAGCAGCCCCTACCGCCCCGAGGCCACTGAAGCTTTCTTT. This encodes CASSPYRPEATEAFF.